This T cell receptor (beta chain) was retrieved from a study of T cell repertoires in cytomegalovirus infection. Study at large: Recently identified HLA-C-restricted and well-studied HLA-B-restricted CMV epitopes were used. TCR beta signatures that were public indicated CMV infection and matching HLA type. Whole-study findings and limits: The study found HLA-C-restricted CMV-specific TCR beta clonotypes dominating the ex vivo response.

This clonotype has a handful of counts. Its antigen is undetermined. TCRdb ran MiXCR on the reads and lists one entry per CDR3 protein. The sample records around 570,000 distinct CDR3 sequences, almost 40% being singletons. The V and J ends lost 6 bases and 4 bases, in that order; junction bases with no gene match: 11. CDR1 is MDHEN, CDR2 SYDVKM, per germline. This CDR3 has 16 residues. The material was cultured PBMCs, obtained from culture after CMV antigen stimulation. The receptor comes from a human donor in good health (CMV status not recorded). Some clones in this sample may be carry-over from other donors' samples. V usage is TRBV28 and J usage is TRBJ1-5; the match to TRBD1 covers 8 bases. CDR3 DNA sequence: TGTGCCAGCAGATCAAGGACAGGGTTAGAAAATCAGCCCCAGCATTTT. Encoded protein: CASRSRTGLENQPQHF.